These 14 T cell receptor beta chains were all obtained from the same sample, sequenced in a study of T cell responses to AZD1222 COVID-19 vaccine. Clones were read by immunoSEQ multiplex PCR, and TCRdb kept only the in-frame ones, dropping some. The sample yields 95,000 to 100,000 clones, roughly 87% seen once. Here the sequenced sample was peripheral blood, taken on day 0 of AZD1222 vaccination. The receptors shown here come from an adult in good health.

The chain joins TRBV2 to TRBJ1-1; unclear D gene. The CDR3 is made up of 13 amino acids. Germline CDR1 SNHLY, CDR2 FYNNEI. V lost 4 bases, J lost 1 base, and 7 bases lay in between. CDR3 DNA: TGTGCCAGCAGTGTTTGGGGGAACACTGAAGCTTTCTTT. As protein: CASSVWGNTEAFF.

The chain couples TRBV19 to TRBJ1-1; TRBD1 aligns across 9 bases. CDR1 is LNHDA and CDR2 is SQIVND in the germline V gene (reference sequence). The CDR3 runs to 19 residues. V shed 3 bases, J shed 3 bases, and the junction held 17 bases outside the gene matches. The CDR3 loop is CASSILLNRGHNFDTEAFF. In nucleotides, the CDR3 is TGTGCCAGTAGTATCTTATTGAACAGGGGGCATAATTTTGACACTGAAGCTTTCTTT.

The rearrangement uses TRBV18 and TRBJ1-4; D remains unclear. This CDR3 spans 14 amino acids. The germline V gene has CDR1 KGHSH and CDR2 LQKENI. Between the trimmed V and J ends, which lost 3 bases and 8 bases, there was a span of 13 bases. CDR3 in amino acids: CASSPGTSGEKLFF. As DNA, the CDR3 is TGTGCCAGCTCACCTGGAACTTCGGGCGAAAAACTGTTTTTT.

V usage is TRBV10-3 and J usage is TRBJ2-3, with D perhaps TRBD1 or TRBD2 (6 bases each). V was clipped by 4 bases and J by 4 bases, with 15 bases between them. Germline V lookup: CDR1 ENHRY, CDR2 SYGVKD. The CDR3 runs 15 residues. The CDR3 DNA reads TGTGCCATCAGTGGCGGGACACCGGAGTCAGATACGCAGTATTTT. It codes for CAISGGTPESDTQYF.

This clone was recorded only once. The chain combines TRBV28 with TRBJ2-7; D remains unclear. CDR1 is MDHEN and CDR2 is SYDVKM in the germline V gene. The CDR3 contains 12 residues. Deletions cut 6 bases from V and 4 bases from J, with 10 bases between. CDR3 coding DNA: TGTGCCAGCAGGACGGGCAAATACGAGCAGTACTTC. Translation: CASRTGKYEQYF.

The V call is TRBV7-9, the J call TRBJ2-7, with 7 bases aligning to TRBD2. After removal of 10 bases from V and 1 base from J, the junction contained 7 bases not matched to a gene. Germline V gene sequence: CDR1 SEHNR, CDR2 FQNEAQ (reference sequence). The CDR3 runs 13 residues. DNA for the CDR3: TGTGCCACTAAATGGGAGGGTTCCTACGAGCAGTACTTC. Protein product: CATKWEGSYEQYF.

The chain has TRBV6-1 and TRBJ2-2, with a weak D call TRBD1 (6 bases). The CDR3 loop spans 15 amino acids. Germline V gene lookup returns CDR1 MNHNS and CDR2 SASEGT. V lost 2 bases to trimming and J lost 4 bases, with 11 bases between them. The CDR3 DNA is TGTGCCAGCAGTGAAAGGACAGTAGGCACCGGGGAGCTGTTTTTT. The encoded protein is CASSERTVGTGELFF.

Comment on this clone: Other DNA sequences from this sample encode an identical CDR3 as well. The DNA of the CDR3 is TGTGCCAGCAGTTTAGGAGGTAACTATGGCTACACCTTC. It is translated as CASSLGGNYGYTF. V and J are TRBV12-3 or TRBV12-4 and TRBJ1-2; D is unresolved. Trimming removed 1 base from V and 1 base from J, with 4 bases in between. The CDR3 contains 13 residues.

The chain links TRBV7-7 to TRBJ2-3, with 7 bases aligning to TRBD2. J was trimmed by 1 base and V by 5 bases; bases with no gene match: 6. This CDR3 is 15 amino acids long. The V gene's germline CDR1 is SSHAT and CDR2 FNYEAQ (reference sequence). The CDR3 DNA reads as TGTGCCAGCAGCCAGCCTAGCGGTCGCACAGATACGCAGTATTTT. Its protein product is CASSQPSGRTDTQYF.

This chain links TRBV19 with TRBJ1-5; D is uncertain. V lost 5 bases to trimming and J lost 6 bases, with 23 bases between them. CDR3 length equals 17 residues. Germline loops: CDR1 LNHDA, CDR2 SQIVND (reference sequence). The CDR3 DNA sequence: TGTGCCAGTAGTCTCCCCCCAAGATCCGCTCTGGGTCAGCCCCAGCATTTT. Amino acids: CASSLPPRSALGQPQHF.

J is TRBJ1-4 and V is TRBV28; possible D gene TRBD1, 5 bases. V was pared by 3 bases and J by 6 bases, with 17 bases between. The CDR3 sequence is 16 residues long. Germline values: CDR1 MDHEN, CDR2 SYDVKM. The CDR3 loop is CASSFKMSWGYEKLFF. Here the CDR3 DNA reads TGTGCCAGCAGTTTTAAAATGAGTTGGGGGTATGAAAAACTGTTTTTT.

The chain has TRBV5-4 and TRBJ1-6; D is uncertain. Germline assignment: CDR1 SGHNT and CDR2 YYREEE (reference sequence). CDR3 length: 13 amino acids. Trimming pared 4 bases from V and 10 bases from J, leaving 12 bases between. As DNA, the CDR3 is TGTGCCAGCAGCCTGGCGGTAGGGTCACCCCTCCACTTT. It is translated as CASSLAVGSPLHF.

The rearrangement links TRBV7-9 to TRBJ2-1; TRBD1 matches 7 bases. This CDR3 has 15 amino acids. Trimming took 3 bases from V and 5 from J; bases not matched to a gene: 7. Germline V gene lookup returns CDR1 SEHNR and CDR2 FQNEAQ (reference sequence). CDR3 in amino acids: CASSFSRGRNNEQFF. The CDR3 DNA sequence: TGTGCCAGCAGCTTTAGTAGGGGGCGGAACAATGAGCAGTTCTTC.

The rearrangement uses TRBV10-2 and TRBJ2-7, with 9 bases that match TRBD2. The germline CDR1 and CDR2 sequences are WSHSY and SAAADI. There are 14 residues in the CDR3. V lost 6 bases to trimming and J lost 0 bases; unmatched junction nucleotides: 3. This CDR3 reads CASRRTSASYEQYF. DNA of the CDR3: TGCGCCAGCAGGAGGACTAGCGCCTCCTACGAGCAGTACTTC.